This T cell receptor beta chain was retrieved from a study of cytomegalovirus exposure and HLA in healthy donors. The study, taken as a whole, reports: The later analysis indicated that the majority of CMV-associated TCR beta chains appeared HLA-restricted. With later analysis, a missense DCLRE1C variant became linked to TCR beta V- and J-gene trimming.

As for this clone: Its antigen is not identified.

The PCR used 60 Vbeta and 13 Jbeta primers. Clones were read by immunoSEQ multiplex PCR, and TCRdb kept only the in-frame ones, dropping some. The repertoire shows tens of thousands of clones; the top ten hold 2.7%. This clonotype originated in a man aged 40-49 years in good health and CMV-seronegative. Sequencing used PBMCs.

CDR3 sequence reads: CASRLAGESYEQYF. The CDR3 coding sequence is TGTGCCAGCAGACTAGCGGGGGAGAGCTACGAGCAGTACTTC. This chain connects TRBV6-5 to TRBJ2-5, with 11 positions matching TRBD2. TRBJ2-7 explains the end of the DNA better; the J call may be wrong. The CDR3 consists of 14 residues. Per the germline V gene, CDR1 is MNHEY and CDR2 is SVGAGI.